The 11 T cell receptor beta chains below all came from one sample that was sequenced in a study of T-cell reconstitution after alpha-beta-depleted transplantation in children. The TCRbeta library incorporated unique molecular identifiers. One entry per CDR3 protein results from TCRdb running MiXCR on the PCR reads. Here the sample spans 500,000 to 750,000 distinct CDR3 sequences, roughly 13% being singletons. The sequencing used PBMCs, mostly from graft donor cells, collected 360 days after TCRalphabeta/CD19-depleted stem cell transplant. Receptor source: a male patient between 10 and 17 years old who had a stem cell transplant for acute myeloid leukemia, so the T cells may come from the graft donor.

There are a few counts of this clonotype. This chain uses TRBV15 with TRBJ2-7; 9 positions agree with TRBD1. Trimming cost V 2 bases and J 0 bases; bases outside gene matches: 8. Germline V gene lookup returns CDR1 LNHNV and CDR2 YYDKDF (reference sequence). This CDR3 spans 17 amino acids. DNA for the CDR3: TGTGCCACCAGCAGATCCCGGGACAGGGCGTACTCCTACGAGCAGTACTTC. Translated, it gives CATSRSRDRAYSYEQYF.

A few counts support this clonotype. CDR3 in DNA: TGTGCCAGCAGCTCCCCCCGTATCTACGAGCAGTACTTC. It translates to CASSSPRIYEQYF. This chain uses TRBV7-9 with TRBJ2-7; D remains ambiguous. Trimming cost V 4 bases and J 3 bases, with 10 bases left between them. Germline lookup yields CDR1 SEHNR and CDR2 FQNEAQ (reference sequence). The CDR3 contains 13 residues.

This clonotype was observed many times. The rearrangement uses TRBV3-1 and TRBJ1-3; D not certain. V lost 3 bases and J lost 4, with 4 bases in between. The CDR3 has 12 residues. Germline V lookup: CDR1 LGHDT, CDR2 YNNKEL (reference sequence). CDR3 DNA sequence: TGTGCCAGCAGCCAGAGCGGAAACACCATATATTTT. Translation gives CASSQSGNTIYF. The full variable domain, its missing parts supplied by reference TRBV3-1 and TRBJ1-3, is DTAVSQTPKYLVTQMGNDKSIKCEQNLGHDTMYWYKQDSKKFLKIMFSYNNKELIINETVPNRFSPKSPDKAHLNLHINSLELGDSAVYFCASSQSGNTIYFGEGSWLTVV.

The J gene is TRBJ1-1, the V gene TRBV12-3 or TRBV12-4; tentative D call: TRBD1 (6 bases). The CDR3 runs 15 residues. V lost 6 bases to trimming and J lost 3 bases, with 17 bases between them. CDR3 bases: TGTGCCAGCAGCCGAACAGGGTATAGGGACACTGAAGCTTTCTTT. Its protein product is CASSRTGYRDTEAFF.

The gene calls are TRBV20-1 and TRBJ2-2; D gene uncertain. The CDR3 extends over 12 amino acids. Trimming stripped 5 bases from V and 6 bases from J, with 10 bases between. Germline assignment: CDR1 DFQATT and CDR2 SNEGSKA (reference sequence). The CDR3 loop is CSALDWAGELFF. The DNA of the CDR3 is TGCAGTGCTCTCGACTGGGCCGGGGAGCTGTTTTTT.

Many counts were recorded for this clonotype. This sequence joins TRBV12-3 or TRBV12-4 and TRBJ2-3; D may be TRBD2 (6 bases). V was shortened by 6 bases and J by 1 base, with 14 bases between the two germline ends. CDR3 length: 15 amino acids. The CDR3 bases are TGTGCCAGCAGCTCAACTAGCAGACGCACAGATACGCAGTATTTT. Translation: CASSSTSRRTDTQYF.

This clonotype was counted ten times or more. V is TRBV12-3 or TRBV12-4 and J is TRBJ2-1; 7 nucleotides line up with TRBD2. Losses at the gene ends were 4 bases for V and 1 base for J; bases not matched to a gene: 10. CDR3 length: 17 residues. The CDR3 bases are TGTGCCAGCAGTTCCACTTTCGGGGGAGGGTCCTACAATGAGCAGTTCTTC. Translation: CASSSTFGGGSYNEQFF.

This clonotype showed up just a few times. The chain recombines TRBV20-1 with TRBJ2-7; no clear D. V dropped 3 bases and J dropped 4 bases, with 13 bases sitting between them. Germline loops: CDR1 DFQATT, CDR2 SNEGSKA (reference sequence). The CDR3 contains 13 residues. The CDR3 nucleotides are TGCAGTGCTAGTCGCGGAGTCGGGTACGAGCAGTACTTC. Its protein product is CSASRGVGYEQYF.

This clonotype appeared a few times. The rearrangement joins TRBV29-1 to TRBJ2-2; the match to TRBD2 covers 10 bases. The germline CDR1 and CDR2 sequences are SQVTM and ANQGSEA. V dropped 1 base and J dropped 0; count of bases not matched to a gene: 5. There are 17 residues in the CDR3. CDR3 sequence reads: CSVEVSAGGPNTGELFF. For the CDR3, the DNA is TGCAGCGTTGAAGTTTCAGCGGGAGGGCCGAACACCGGGGAGCTGTTTTTT.

This clonotype showed up many times. The genes are TRBV7-3 and TRBJ2-1; TRBD2 matches 8 bases. The germline gives CDR1 SGHTA, CDR2 FQGTGA. The CDR3 extends over 16 amino acids. V lost 2 bases to trimming and J lost 6 bases; unmatched junction nucleotides: 9. CDR3 sequence reads: CASSLESAGGPNEQFF. The CDR3 bases are TGTGCCAGCAGCTTAGAATCGGCGGGAGGTCCCAATGAGCAGTTCTTC.

This clonotype was seen a handful of times. The chain uses TRBV29-1 and TRBJ2-5; maybe TRBD1 (5 bases). This CDR3 contains 12 residues. Trimming stripped 2 bases from V and 3 bases from J, with 7 bases between. Per the germline V gene, CDR1 is SQVTM and CDR2 is ANQGSEA. The CDR3 coding sequence is TGCAGCGTTGAACTAGGGGAAGAGACCCAGTACTTC. It translates to CSVELGEETQYF.